The entry below describes one T cell receptor beta chain. This record comes from a study of PD-1 blockade in classical Hodgkin lymphoma. After autologous stem cell transplantation all patients relapsed, and prior brentuximab vedotin exposure differed between cohorts. The data were produced by immunoSEQ multiplex PCR, yet TCRdb's version contains in-frame clones alone and is incomplete. There are over 50,000 clones in the sample; 81% occur only once, and about 15% lies in the top ten. This clonotype was obtained from a human donor with classical Hodgkin lymphoma. The sequenced sample was peripheral blood mononuclear cells (PBMCs), obtained at baseline.

CDR3 bases: TGCGCCAGCAGCTTGGTAGCGGGAGGGACAGATACGCAGTATTTT. As protein: CASSLVAGGTDTQYF. This chain uses TRBV5-1 with TRBJ2-3; 11 bases match TRBD2. Trimming cost V 0 bases and J 3 bases; bases outside gene matches: 0. Germline loops: CDR1 SGHRS, CDR2 YFSETQ. The CDR3 loop spans 15 amino acids.